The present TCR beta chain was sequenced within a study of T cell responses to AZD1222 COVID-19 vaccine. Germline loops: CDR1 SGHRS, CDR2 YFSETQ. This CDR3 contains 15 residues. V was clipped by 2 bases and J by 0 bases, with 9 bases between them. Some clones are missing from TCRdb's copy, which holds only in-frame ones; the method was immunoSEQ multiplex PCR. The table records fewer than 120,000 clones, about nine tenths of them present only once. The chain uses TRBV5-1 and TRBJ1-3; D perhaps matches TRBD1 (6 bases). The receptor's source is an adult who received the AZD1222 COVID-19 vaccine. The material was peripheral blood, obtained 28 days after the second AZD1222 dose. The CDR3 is CASSFQGSSGNTIYF. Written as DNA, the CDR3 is TGCGCCAGCAGCTTTCAGGGGAGCTCTGGAAACACCATATATTTT.